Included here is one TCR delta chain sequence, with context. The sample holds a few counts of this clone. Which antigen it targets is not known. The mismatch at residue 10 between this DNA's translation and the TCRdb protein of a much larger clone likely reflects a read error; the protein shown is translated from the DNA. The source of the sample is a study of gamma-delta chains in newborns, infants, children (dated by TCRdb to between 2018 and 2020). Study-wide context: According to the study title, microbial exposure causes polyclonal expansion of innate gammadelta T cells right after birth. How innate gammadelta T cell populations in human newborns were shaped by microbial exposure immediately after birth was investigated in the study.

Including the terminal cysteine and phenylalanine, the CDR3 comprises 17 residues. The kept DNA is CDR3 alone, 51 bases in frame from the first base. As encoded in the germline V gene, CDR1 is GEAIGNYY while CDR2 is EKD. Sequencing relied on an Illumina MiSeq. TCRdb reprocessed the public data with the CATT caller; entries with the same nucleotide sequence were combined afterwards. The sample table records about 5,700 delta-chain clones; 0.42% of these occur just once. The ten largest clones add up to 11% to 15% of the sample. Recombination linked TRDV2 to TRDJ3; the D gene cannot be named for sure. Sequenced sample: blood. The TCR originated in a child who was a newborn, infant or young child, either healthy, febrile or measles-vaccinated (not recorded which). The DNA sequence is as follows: TGTGCCTGTGACACCGTCCCTAGCTCCCGGGACACCCGACAGATGTTTTTC. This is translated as CACDTVPSSRDTRQMFF.